The rows below give T cell receptor beta chains drawn from one sample of a study of T cells in Graves' hyperthyroidism and ophthalmopathy. TCRdb ran MiXCR on the multiplex PCR reads and lists one entry per CDR3 protein. The sample lists approximately 400,000 distinct CDR3 sequences, 15% to 19% occurring once. Input material: blood. The receptors come from a woman younger than 35 with Graves' hyperthyroidism. Each CDR3 is given with its conserved first and last residue. Fields, in order: V gene, CDR3 protein.

V gene: TRBV18; CDR3 protein: CASSPGRSNTEAFF
V gene: TRBV14; CDR3 protein: CASSQDRGKYNEQFF
V gene: TRBV11-1; CDR3 protein: CATTVGGSGNTIYF
V gene: TRBV7-2; CDR3 protein: CASSGTSSGSNEQFF
V gene: TRBV30; CDR3 protein: CAWSDSTNQPQHF
V gene: TRBV11-1; CDR3 protein: CASSPGTRPTETQYF
V gene: TRBV20-1; CDR3 protein: CSARDLRIAGSTDTQYF
V gene: TRBV12-3/TRBV12-4; CDR3 protein: CASSPSAGGSSYNEQFF
V gene: TRBV20-1; CDR3 protein: CSASGVGGSSSYEQYF
V gene: TRBV5-6; CDR3 protein: CASSFWRDRYNEQFF
V gene: TRBV5-5; CDR3 protein: CASSDRLAGGLREEQFF
V gene: TRBV18; CDR3 protein: CACSPTGGSGNTIYF
V gene: TRBV7-9; CDR3 protein: CASSQIRGEKLFF
V gene: TRBV6-5; CDR3 protein: CASSYTGGYTGELFF
V gene: TRBV28; CDR3 protein: CASSSRPGARSSGGYNEQFF
V gene: TRBV30; CDR3 protein: CASLPGQGVGAFF
V gene: TRBV18; CDR3 protein: CASSPLAGGPIDTQYF
V gene: TRBV5-5; CDR3 protein: CASSLSDEGSPLHF
V gene: TRBV18; CDR3 protein: CASSPSGNTEAFF
V gene: TRBV4-2; CDR3 protein: CASSQGGRGEQFF